The table lists the clone carrying this T cell receptor beta chain with a count of one. Its antigen remains unidentified. Trimming at V came to 4 bases and at J to 5 bases, leaving 2 bases not matched to a gene. CDR1 and CDR2 (germline): MGHRA, YSYEKL. CDR3 length: 14 residues. This sample is drawn from a study of brain metastases from non-small cell lung cancer. The study, taken as a whole, reports: T-cell clones appeared expanded in about 60% of brain metastases relative to matched primary tumors. Brain metastases had lower T-cell infiltration than primary tumors.

Libraries were prepared by immunoSEQ multiplex PCR; TCRdb keeps only in-frame clonotypes and omits some of them. The sample lists 3,500 to 5,500 clones; 70% to 90% were seen once. The sequenced sample consisted of tissue from a brain metastasis. This clonotype was sampled from a donor at least 40 years old with non-small cell lung cancer. The rearrangement links TRBV4-1 to TRBJ1-1, with 12 bases that match TRBD1. CDR3 region: CASSRDRGQTEAFF. The CDR3, as DNA: TGCGCCAGCAGCCGGGACAGGGGGCAAACTGAAGCTTTCTTT.